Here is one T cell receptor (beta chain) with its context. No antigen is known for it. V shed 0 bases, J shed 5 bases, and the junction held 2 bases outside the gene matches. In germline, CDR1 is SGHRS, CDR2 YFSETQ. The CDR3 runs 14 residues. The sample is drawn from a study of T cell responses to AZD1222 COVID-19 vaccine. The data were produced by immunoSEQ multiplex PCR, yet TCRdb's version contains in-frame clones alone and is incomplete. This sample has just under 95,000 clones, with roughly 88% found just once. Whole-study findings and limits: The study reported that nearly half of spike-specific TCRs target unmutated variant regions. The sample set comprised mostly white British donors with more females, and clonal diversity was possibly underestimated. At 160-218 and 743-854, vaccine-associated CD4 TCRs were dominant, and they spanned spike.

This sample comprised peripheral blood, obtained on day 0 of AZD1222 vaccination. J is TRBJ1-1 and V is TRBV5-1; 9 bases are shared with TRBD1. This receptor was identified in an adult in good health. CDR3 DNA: TGCGCCAGCAGCTTGGGGGACAGGGTAACTGAAGCTTTCTTT. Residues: CASSLGDRVTEAFF.